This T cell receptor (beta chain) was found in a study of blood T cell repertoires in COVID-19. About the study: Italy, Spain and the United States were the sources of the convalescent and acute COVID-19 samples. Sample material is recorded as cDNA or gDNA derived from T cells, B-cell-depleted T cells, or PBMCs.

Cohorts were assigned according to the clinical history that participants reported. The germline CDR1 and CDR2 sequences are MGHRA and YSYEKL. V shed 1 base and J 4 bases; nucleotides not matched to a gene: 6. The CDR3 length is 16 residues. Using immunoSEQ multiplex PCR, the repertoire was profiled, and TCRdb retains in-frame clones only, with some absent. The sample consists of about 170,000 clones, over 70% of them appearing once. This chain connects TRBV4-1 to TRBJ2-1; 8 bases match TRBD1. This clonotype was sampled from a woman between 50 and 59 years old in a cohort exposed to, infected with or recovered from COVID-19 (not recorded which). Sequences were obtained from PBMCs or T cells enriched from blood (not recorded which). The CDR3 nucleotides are TGCGCCAGCAGCCAAGCATCGGGACAGGCGTACAATGAGCAGTTCTTC. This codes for CASSQASGQAYNEQFF.